This T cell receptor beta chain appears in the sequencing data of a study of response to subunit inactivated influenza vaccine (dated by TCRdb to the late 2010s). For the wider study: Deep quantitative profiling of the T cell receptor repertoire was used in the study to follow responses to a trivalent subunit inactivated influenza vaccine.

Taken from the germline V gene, the CDR1 and CDR2 loops are ENHRY and SYGVKD. Measured from the cysteine to the phenylalanine, the CDR3 is 15 residues long. Only the CDR3 DNA is retained, 45 bases long and in frame from the first base. V is clipped by 3 bases and J by 6 bases, and the sequence between their germline boundaries is 18 bases long. Libraries were constructed by RT-PCR. Reads for this sample came from an Illumina HiSeq 2500. TCRdb itself trimmed the public reads at Q25 with fastp, ran MiXCR and retained productive beta chains. Each CDR3 protein appears once, grouped with its most common genes and DNA. This sample lists about 780,000 distinct CDR3 sequences; roughly 18% were detected once. The ten largest clones add up to 9.5% to 13% of the sample. In this sample, this clonotype turned up many times. No antigen is known for it. Per-base qualities were not stored, and no clone one base away is much larger.

The study at large found these results: The authors proposed that each seasonal influenza vaccination may bring in only a limited number of new T cells.

Sequenced here: PBMCs from blood, sampled 5 days after vaccination. The sequence derives from a man aged 50 to 59 who received an inactivated influenza vaccine. Donor details come from another sample of the same person, matched by shared clones. The rearranged chain carries TRBV10-3 and TRBJ2-7; confidence is insufficient to name the D gene. In nucleotides, the sequence is TGTGCCATCAGTGAACGGGCCCCCAACCTCCTCGAGCAGTACTTC. Protein translation: CAISERAPNLLEQYF.